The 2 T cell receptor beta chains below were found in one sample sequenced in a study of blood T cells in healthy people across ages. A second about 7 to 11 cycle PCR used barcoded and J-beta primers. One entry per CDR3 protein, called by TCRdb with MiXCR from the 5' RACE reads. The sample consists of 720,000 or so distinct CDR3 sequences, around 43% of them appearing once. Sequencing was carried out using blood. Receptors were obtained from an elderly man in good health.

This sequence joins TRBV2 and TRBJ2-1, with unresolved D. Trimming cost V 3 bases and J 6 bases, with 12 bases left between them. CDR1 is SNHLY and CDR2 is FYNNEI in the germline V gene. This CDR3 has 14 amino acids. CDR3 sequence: CASSELVLPNEQFF. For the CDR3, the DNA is TGTGCCAGCAGTGAGCTGGTCCTCCCCAATGAGCAGTTCTTC.

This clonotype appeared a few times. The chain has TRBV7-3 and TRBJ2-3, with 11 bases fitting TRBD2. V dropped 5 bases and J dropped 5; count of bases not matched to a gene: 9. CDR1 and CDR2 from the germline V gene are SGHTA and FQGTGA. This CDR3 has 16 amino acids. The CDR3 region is CASSPTSGKSRDTQYF. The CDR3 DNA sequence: TGTGCCAGCAGCCCGACTAGCGGGAAAAGTAGAGATACGCAGTATTTT.